This TCR beta chain was profiled in a study of blood T cell repertoires in COVID-19. At the level of the study: Whether acute or convalescent, the COVID-19 samples came from the United States, Italy and Spain. Sources were T cells, B-cell-depleted T cells, or PBMCs; the material itself was cDNA or gDNA.

From germline, CDR1 is SGHVS and CDR2 FQNEAQ. The CDR3 runs 14 residues. V lost 4 bases, J lost 6 bases, and 8 bases stayed unmatched. In the study's own analysis: Reference gene primer amplification gave nucleated cell count estimates. The assay was immunoSEQ multiplex PCR, and TCRdb's table has in-frame clones only and misses some. Clone size and V and J calls were adopted from that table, with D and trimming inferred from the DNA. Of about 160,000 clones listed, approximately 84% are singletons. The V call is TRBV7-8, the J call TRBJ2-7; TRBD1 aligns across 8 bases. The clonotype was recovered from a man in his forties with acute or convalescent COVID-19. Sequencing used peripheral blood. The CDR3 sequence is CASSSGQGWGEQYF. CDR3 sequence (DNA): TGTGCCAGCAGCTCAGGACAGGGATGGGGCGAGCAGTACTTC.